These 10 T cell receptor beta chains were sequenced from one sample in a study of shared clonotypes between healthy human individuals. The data were produced by immunoSEQ multiplex PCR, yet TCRdb's version contains in-frame clones alone and is incomplete. Of 2 million to 3 million clones in the sample, roughly 93% were seen once. Sample: naive CD4+ T cells from PBMCs. Subset described: CD45RA+ positively selected. The source is a man between 18 and 29 years old in good health. Some clones in this sample may be carry-over from other donors' samples.

The chain carries TRBV11-2 and TRBJ1-5, with D maybe TRBD1 (6 bases). CDR1 SGHAT and CDR2 FQNNGV come from the germline V gene. The CDR3 consists of 14 residues. Deletions cut 4 bases from V and 4 bases from J, with 11 bases between. The CDR3 DNA sequence: TGTGCCAGCAGCTCCTCCCAGGGGAATCAGCCCCAGCATTTT. It encodes CASSSSQGNQPQHF.

The chain couples TRBV5-4 to TRBJ1-3; D possibly corresponds to TRBD1 (6 bases). The CDR3 totals 18 residues. The V gene's germline CDR1 is SGHNT and CDR2 YYREEE (reference sequence). V was pared by 4 bases and J by 0 bases, with 20 bases between. CDR3 residues: CASSPRQEGALSGNTIYF. CDR3 DNA sequence: TGTGCCAGCAGCCCGCGACAGGAGGGTGCTCTCTCTGGAAACACCATATATTTT. The variable domain in full, completed from reference TRBV5-4 and TRBJ1-3, reads ETGVTQSPTHLIKTRGQQVTLRCSSQSGHNTVSWYQQALGQGPQFIFQYYREEENGRGNFPPRFSGLQFPNYSSELNVNALELDDSALYLCASSPRQEGALSGNTIYFGEGSWLTVV.

V and J are TRBV2 and TRBJ2-1; the D gene is possibly TRBD1 (6 bases). The CDR3 has 13 residues. In germline, CDR1 is SNHLY, CDR2 FYNNEI. V gave up 10 bases and J gave up 0 bases, with 10 bases separating them. The CDR3: CATTGRSYNEQFF. CDR3 nucleotides: TGTGCCACCACAGGGCGCTCCTACAATGAGCAGTTCTTC.

V usage is TRBV5-1 and J usage is TRBJ2-1; 7 positions agree with TRBD1. CDR3 length: 15 amino acids. The V gene's germline CDR1 is SGHRS and CDR2 YFSETQ. The J segment lost 1 base and the V segment lost 7 bases, leaving 8 bases of the junction unmatched. The chain's CDR3 is CASSPQGVSYNEQFF. The CDR3 DNA is TGCGCCAGCTCCCCGCAGGGGGTATCCTACAATGAGCAGTTCTTC.

As regards this clone: The same CDR3 also results from other DNA sequences found in this sample. The CDR3 region is CASSEPGSSYEQYF. For the CDR3, the DNA is TGTGCCAGCAGTGAACCGGGAAGCTCCTACGAGCAGTACTTC. J is TRBJ2-7 and V is TRBV25-1, with D possibly being TRBD2 (5 bases). This CDR3 has 14 residues. Between the trimmed V and J ends, which lost 2 bases and 0 bases, there was a span of 8 bases. Germline assignment: CDR1 MGHDK and CDR2 SYGVNS.

The V call is TRBV9, the J call TRBJ1-1; 9 bases map to TRBD1. From germline, CDR1 is SGDLS and CDR2 YYNGEE. Trimming cost V 3 bases and J 3 bases; bases outside gene matches: 9. The CDR3 contains 16 residues. The CDR3 loop reads CASSAQGARGYTEAFF. The CDR3 DNA follows: TGTGCCAGCAGCGCACAGGGGGCGAGGGGTTACACTGAAGCTTTCTTT.

The V and J genes are TRBV28 and TRBJ1-5, with 7 positions matching TRBD1. The junction had 11 bases not matched to a gene; V was cut back by 2 bases and J by 1 base. The CDR3 length is 18 residues. The germline gives CDR1 MDHEN, CDR2 SYDVKM. The CDR3 sequence is CASSLGAGQGGSNQPQHF. The DNA for the CDR3 is TGTGCCAGCAGTTTAGGCGCAGGGCAGGGGGGGAGCAATCAGCCCCAGCATTTT.

The genes are TRBV19 and TRBJ2-1, with 8 bases matching TRBD2. V trimming: 0 bases; J trimming: 5 bases; junction bases outside the gene matches: 12. CDR3 size: 18 residues. Germline lookup yields CDR1 LNHDA and CDR2 SQIVND (reference sequence). CDR3 sequence: CASSIDLRGAGVNNEQFF. Here the CDR3 DNA reads TGTGCCAGTAGTATAGACCTGAGGGGAGCGGGAGTTAACAATGAGCAGTTCTTC.

The chain has TRBV5-1 and TRBJ1-1, with D unresolved. Germline CDR1 is SGHRS and CDR2 is YFSETQ. The V end was cut by 5 bases, the J end by 5 bases, with 7 bases between. CDR3 size: 11 residues. CDR3 protein: CASSYGTEAFF. Written as DNA, the CDR3 is TGCGCCAGCAGTTATGGGACTGAAGCTTTCTTT.

The rearrangement uses TRBV30 and TRBJ2-3; TRBD1 is a possible D gene (5 bases). V was pared by 0 bases and J by 4 bases, with 14 bases between. CDR1 and CDR2 from the germline V gene are GTSNPN and SVGIG (reference sequence). CDR3 size: 15 residues. CDR3 loop: CAWSVEAGRSDTQYF. For the CDR3, the DNA is TGTGCCTGGAGTGTCGAGGCAGGGCGTTCAGATACGCAGTATTTT.